Listed here are 29 T cell receptor beta chains from one sample, sequenced in a study of OX40 agonist ivuxolimab in advanced cancers. Profiling relied on immunoSEQ multiplex PCR, and the TCRdb table lists in-frame clones only, not all of them. The sample contains 50,000 to 60,000 clones, under 90% of which appear only once. The material sequenced was CD4+ or CD8+ T cells sorted from blood, taken in a trial of the OX40 agonist ivuxolimab. Receptors were obtained from an adult with an advanced solid tumor such as melanoma, head and neck, liver or kidney cancer.

This chain links TRBV29-1 with TRBJ2-1; D is perhaps TRBD1 (6 bases). The germline V gene encodes CDR1 SQVTM and CDR2 ANQGSEA. This CDR3 is built from 12 residues. The germline V and J ends were trimmed by 7 bases and 4 bases, with 11 bases remaining between them. As DNA, the CDR3 is TGCAGCGCGGACGGACAGTACAATGAGCAGTTCTTC. Protein product: CSADGQYNEQFF.

The J gene is TRBJ1-3, the V gene TRBV2; TRBD1 agrees at 7 bases. Trimming at V came to 5 bases and at J to 4 bases, leaving 11 bases not matched to a gene. Germline loops: CDR1 SNHLY, CDR2 FYNNEI. This CDR3 comprises 16 residues. CDR3 DNA: TGTGCCAGCAGTAGCCTCCTGACAGGGCTCGGAAACACCATATATTTT. Translated: CASSSLLTGLGNTIYF.

J is TRBJ1-5 and V is TRBV6-1; D is undetermined. The CDR3 loop spans 15 amino acids. Germline values: CDR1 MNHNS, CDR2 SASEGT. Deletions cut 5 bases from V and 0 bases from J, with 11 bases between. CDR3 loop: CASSRPTGSNQPQHF. For the CDR3, the DNA is TGTGCCAGCAGTCGGCCGACGGGTAGCAATCAGCCCCAGCATTTT.

The chain combines TRBV6-4 with TRBJ2-2; possibly TRBD1 or TRBD2 for D (5 bases each). Germline CDR1 is MRHNA and CDR2 is SNTAGT. Trimming left V 5 bases short and J 6 bases short, with 13 bases between. The length of the CDR3 is 14 residues. The CDR3 nucleotides are TGTGCCAGCAGTCCAGGGACGAAAGCCGGGGAGCTGTTTTTT. Its translation: CASSPGTKAGELFF.

The CDR3 coding sequence is TGTGCCAGCAGACCGACCGGGAACACCGGGGAGCTGTTTTTT. This sequence encodes CASRPTGNTGELFF. This rearrangement joins TRBV28 to TRBJ2-2; D is undetermined. The CDR3 sequence is 14 residues long. With 6 bases removed from V and 1 base from J, the gap between germline ends came to 9 bases. CDR1 and CDR2 (germline): MDHEN, SYDVKM.

This clone was detected only once. V usage is TRBV28 and J usage is TRBJ2-5, with D perhaps matching TRBD2 (7 bases). The CDR3 sequence is 14 residues long. Germline loops: CDR1 MDHEN, CDR2 SYDVKM. The ends were cut back, 3 bases at V and 4 bases at J, with 12 bases in the middle. This CDR3 reads CASSFGGPAETQYF. The CDR3 region has the DNA TGTGCCAGCAGTTTCGGGGGGCCGGCAGAGACCCAGTACTTC. Full variable domain (missing parts from reference TRBV28 and TRBJ2-5): DVKVTQSSRYLVKRTGEKVFLECVQDMDHENMFWYRQDPGLGLRLIYFSYDVKMKEKGDIPEGYSVSREKKERFSLILESASTNQTSMYLCASSFGGPAETQYFGPGTRLLVL.

A few counts support this clone. The chain has TRBV21-1 and TRBJ2-1; the DNA was not used to check the table's D call, TRBD2. TRBV21-1 is a pseudogene segment. The CDR3 contains 15 residues. CDR3 nucleotides: TGTGCCAGCAGCAAAGGACCGGACCAAGCGGGTGAGCAGTTCTTC. It specifies CASSKGPDQAGEQFF.

As DNA, the CDR3 is TGTGCCAGCAGCTTAGAATACGCGGGGGGTTCACCCCTCCACTTT. It specifies CASSLEYAGGSPLHF. The V gene is TRBV7-9, the J gene TRBJ1-6, with D possibly being TRBD1 (5 bases). The V gene lost 1 base and the J gene lost 9 bases, with 13 bases spanning the gap. Germline V CDR1 and CDR2: SEHNR, FQNEAQ (reference sequence). CDR3 size: 15 residues.

The chain recombines TRBV18 with TRBJ2-5; TRBD2 agrees at 7 bases. From germline, CDR1 is KGHSH and CDR2 LQKENI. This CDR3 is 16 amino acids long. Trimming cost V 2 bases and J 1 base; bases outside gene matches: 7. The CDR3 reads CASSPAPSGSQETQYF. The CDR3 bases are TGTGCCAGCTCACCAGCTCCTAGCGGCAGCCAAGAGACCCAGTACTTC.

This chain joins TRBV11-2 and TRBJ1-6; D is perhaps TRBD1 (5 bases). The CDR3 totals 14 residues. CDR1 and CDR2 (germline): SGHAT, FQNNGV. Trimming removed 5 bases at V and 7 bases at J, with 12 bases between. This CDR3 is CASSQGPGNSPLHF. CDR3 coding DNA: TGTGCCAGCAGCCAGGGACCCGGGAATTCACCCCTCCACTTT. Looking up the rest from reference TRBV11-2 and TRBJ1-6 gives the full variable domain: EAGVAQSPRYKIIEKRQSVAFWCNPISGHATLYWYQQILGQGPKLLIQFQNNGVVDDSQLPKDRFSAERLKGVDSTLKIQPAKLEDSAVYLCASSQGPGNSPLHFGNGTRLTVT.

The chain employs TRBV5-1 and TRBJ1-2; unclear D gene. The CDR3 has 14 amino acids. CDR1 and CDR2 (germline): SGHRS, YFSETQ. The V end was cut by 7 bases, the J end by 2 bases, with 15 bases between. The CDR3 nucleotides are TGCGCCAGCGCCGCCGCCGACCCAAACTATGGCTACACCTTC. This codes for CASAAADPNYGYTF.

The sample holds one count of this clone. The rearrangement joins TRBV6-5 to TRBJ2-7; D is uncertain. The CDR3 sequence is 15 residues long. From germline, CDR1 is MNHEY and CDR2 SVGAGI. V dropped 2 bases and J dropped 1 base, with 12 bases sitting between them. CDR3 sequence reads: CASSYTSVYSYEQYF. CDR3 sequence (DNA): TGTGCCAGCAGTTACACGTCCGTGTATTCCTACGAGCAGTACTTC.

The chain employs TRBV18 and TRBJ1-1; no reliable D call. V gave up 1 base and J gave up 0 bases, with 6 bases separating them. Germline values: CDR1 KGHSH, CDR2 LQKENI. This CDR3 is built from 14 residues. This CDR3 is CASSPLAVNTEAFF. The CDR3 DNA reads TGTGCCAGCTCACCACTTGCGGTGAACACTGAAGCTTTCTTT.

The rearrangement links TRBV19 to TRBJ2-5, with a possible D match to TRBD1 (5 bases). Between the trimmed V and J ends, which lost 8 bases and 0 bases, there was a span of 13 bases. This CDR3 has 14 amino acids. CDR1 and CDR2 from the germline V gene are LNHDA and SQIVND (reference sequence). In DNA, the CDR3 is TGTGCCAGTTCCTTAGACAGCTACCAAGAGACCCAGTACTTC. It translates to CASSLDSYQETQYF.

This chain links TRBV5-1 with TRBJ2-5; TRBD1 matches at 9 bases. The CDR3 is 15 residues long. Trimming took 4 bases from V and 5 from J; bases not matched to a gene: 9. From germline, CDR1 is SGHRS and CDR2 YFSETQ. This chain's CDR3 is CASSQQGAPGETQYF. In nucleotides, the CDR3 is TGCGCCAGCAGCCAACAGGGGGCCCCGGGGGAGACCCAGTACTTC.

The chain joins TRBV7-9 to TRBJ2-1, with D uncertain. The CDR3 loop spans 16 amino acids. Germline V gives CDR1 SEHNR, CDR2 FQNEAQ (reference sequence). The V gene lost 6 bases and the J gene lost 3 bases, with 18 bases spanning the gap. The CDR3 protein is CASRAARGQSYNEQFF. The CDR3 DNA reads as TGTGCCAGCAGGGCGGCTCGTGGGCAGAGCTACAATGAGCAGTTCTTC.

The chain recombines TRBV29-1 with TRBJ2-7; a possible D gene is TRBD1 (7 bases). CDR1 SQVTM and CDR2 ANQGSEA come from the germline V gene. V lost 7 bases and J lost 0, with 16 bases in between. The CDR3 covers 14 residues. The CDR3 DNA reads as TGCAGCGCCGGGGCAGGGGGGAGCTCCTACGAGCAGTACTTC. Translated: CSAGAGGSSYEQYF.

The rearrangement links TRBV20-1 to TRBJ2-7; D is possibly TRBD2 (5 bases). Germline-derived CDR1 and CDR2 are DFQATT and SNEGSKA (reference sequence). This CDR3 is built from 11 residues. V was trimmed by 6 bases and J by 4 bases, leaving 10 bases between them. The CDR3 DNA follows: TGCAGTGCCCTCCGACTATACGAGCAGTACTTC. Residues: CSALRLYEQYF.

The chain is built from TRBV6-1 and TRBJ2-5; D is perhaps TRBD1 (5 bases). Germline assignment: CDR1 MNHNS and CDR2 SASEGT. The CDR3 runs to 13 residues. V lost 4 bases and J 4 bases, leaving 10 bases between the germline ends. CDR3 residues: CASSVNRLETQYF. In DNA form, the CDR3 reads TGTGCCAGCAGTGTTAACAGGTTAGAGACCCAGTACTTC.

The gene calls are TRBV7-3 and TRBJ2-3; D remains ambiguous. CDR3 size: 11 residues. V was clipped by 4 bases and J by 5 bases, with 4 bases between them. Looked up from germline, CDR1 is SGHTA and CDR2 is FQGTGA. The CDR3 sequence: CASSSEDTQYF. CDR3 nucleotides: TGTGCCAGCAGCTCTGAAGATACGCAGTATTTT.

The genes are TRBV10-3 and TRBJ2-5; no clear D gene. V gave up 2 bases and J gave up 2 bases, with 9 bases separating them. Germline V gene data show CDR1 as ENHRY and CDR2 as SYGVKD. This CDR3 has 14 amino acids. The CDR3 here is CAISEGTTQETQYF. The CDR3 nucleotides read TGTGCCATCAGTGAGGGAACCACACAAGAGACCCAGTACTTC.

The chain combines TRBV27 with TRBJ1-1, with 7 bases identical to TRBD1. From germline, CDR1 is MNHEY and CDR2 SMNVEV (reference sequence). The CDR3 sequence is 14 residues long. V shed 5 bases, J shed 7 bases, and the junction held 10 bases outside the gene matches. The CDR3 DNA sequence: TGTGCCAGCAGTCCCCTAGACAGGGCGAGTGAAGCTTTCTTT. This gives the protein CASSPLDRASEAFF.

The V gene is TRBV10-1, the J gene TRBJ2-7; 8 positions match TRBD1. The germline CDR1 and CDR2 sequences are WNHNN and SYGVQD (reference sequence). This CDR3 is built from 14 residues. V lost 5 bases to trimming and J lost 1 base; unmatched junction nucleotides: 4. CDR3 coding DNA: TGCGCCAGCAGTACCGGGACAGGTTCCTACGAGCAGTACTTC. It specifies CASSTGTGSYEQYF.

This clone was counted a few times. The V and J genes are TRBV29-1 and TRBJ2-7; 10 bases align to TRBD2. The V segment lost 4 bases and the J segment 5 bases; nucleotides outside the gene matches: 8. CDR1 is SQVTM and CDR2 is ANQGSEA in the germline V gene. The CDR3 is 14 residues long. CDR3 nucleotide sequence: TGCAGCGTTGGGGCTAGCGGGGGACCTAACGAGCAGTACTTC. Protein: CSVGASGGPNEQYF.

This rearrangement joins TRBV29-1 to TRBJ1-5; 11 bases agree with TRBD1. Per the germline V gene, CDR1 is SQVTM and CDR2 is ANQGSEA. With V trimmed by 7 bases and J by 5 bases, 7 bases remained unmatched. CDR3 length: 14 residues. The CDR3 DNA sequence: TGCAGCGCCATGGACAGGGGGCGTGATCAGCCCCAGCATTTT. Encoded protein: CSAMDRGRDQPQHF.

This chain connects TRBV7-8 to TRBJ2-7, with a tentative D call TRBD1 (5 bases). Trimming took 2 bases from V and 6 from J, leaving 11 bases between them. The CDR3 runs 13 residues. CDR1 is SGHVS and CDR2 is FQNEAQ in the germline V gene. As DNA, the CDR3 is TGTGCCAGCAGCTTACTTCAGGGCGGCGAGCAGTACTTC. It encodes CASSLLQGGEQYF.

The genes are TRBV29-1 and TRBJ1-2; D gene uncertain. This CDR3 is 12 amino acids long. Germline-derived CDR1 and CDR2 are SQVTM and ANQGSEA. V dropped 4 bases and J dropped 1 base, with 7 bases sitting between them. In DNA, the CDR3 is TGCAGCGTTGGGCCGATTAACTATGGCTACACCTTC. It yields the protein CSVGPINYGYTF.

A single count supports this clone. The rearrangement links TRBV15 to TRBJ1-4; 8 bases agree with TRBD1. Germline CDR1 and CDR2: LNHNV and YYDKDF (reference sequence). After removal of 1 base from V and 5 bases from J, the junction contained 6 bases not matched to a gene. CDR3 size: 16 residues. Here the CDR3 DNA reads TGTGCCACCAGCAGAGCGGAGACAGGGGTAAATGAAAAACTGTTTTTT. This encodes CATSRAETGVNEKLFF.

Turning to this clone: The junction departs from the called germline gene at one end, perhaps through a read error. The chain has TRBV5-1 and TRBJ2-2; maybe TRBD1 (5 bases). The CDR3 extends over 14 amino acids. In germline, CDR1 is SGHRS, CDR2 YFSETQ. The CDR3 sequence is CASSLKGIAGELFF. CDR3 coding DNA: TGTGCCAGCAGCTTGAAGGGGATCGCCGGGGAGCTGTTTTTT.